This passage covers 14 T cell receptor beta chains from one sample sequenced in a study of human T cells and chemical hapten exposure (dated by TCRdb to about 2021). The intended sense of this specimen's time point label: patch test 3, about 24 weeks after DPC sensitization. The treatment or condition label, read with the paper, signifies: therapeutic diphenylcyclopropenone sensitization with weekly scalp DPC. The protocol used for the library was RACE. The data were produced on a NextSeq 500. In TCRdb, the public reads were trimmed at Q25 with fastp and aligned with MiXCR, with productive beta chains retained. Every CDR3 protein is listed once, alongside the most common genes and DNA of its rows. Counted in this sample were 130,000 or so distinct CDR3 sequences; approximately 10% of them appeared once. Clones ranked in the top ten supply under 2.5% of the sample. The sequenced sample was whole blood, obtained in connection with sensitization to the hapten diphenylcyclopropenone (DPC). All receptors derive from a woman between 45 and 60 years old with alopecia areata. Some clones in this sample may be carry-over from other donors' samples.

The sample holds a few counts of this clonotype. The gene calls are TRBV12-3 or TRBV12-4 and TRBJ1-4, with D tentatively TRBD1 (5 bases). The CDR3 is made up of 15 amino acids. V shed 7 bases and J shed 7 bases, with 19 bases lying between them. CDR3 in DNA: TGTGCCAGCACCCCTGGGCAGGGAAGATCTGAAAAACTGTTTTTT. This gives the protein CASTPGQGRSEKLFF.

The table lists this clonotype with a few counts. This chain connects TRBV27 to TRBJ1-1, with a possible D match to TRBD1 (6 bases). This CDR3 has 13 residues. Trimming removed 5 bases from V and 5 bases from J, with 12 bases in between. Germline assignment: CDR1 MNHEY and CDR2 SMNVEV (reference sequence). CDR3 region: CASSPDSYTEAFF. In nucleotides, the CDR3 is TGTGCCAGCAGTCCGGACAGTTATACTGAAGCTTTCTTT.

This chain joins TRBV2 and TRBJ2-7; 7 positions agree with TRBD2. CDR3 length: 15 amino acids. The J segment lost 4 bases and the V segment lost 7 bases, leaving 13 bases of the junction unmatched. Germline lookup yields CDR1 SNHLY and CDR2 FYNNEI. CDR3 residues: CASITFLRGEYEQYF. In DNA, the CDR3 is TGTGCCAGCATTACCTTCCTCCGGGGGGAGTACGAGCAGTACTTC.

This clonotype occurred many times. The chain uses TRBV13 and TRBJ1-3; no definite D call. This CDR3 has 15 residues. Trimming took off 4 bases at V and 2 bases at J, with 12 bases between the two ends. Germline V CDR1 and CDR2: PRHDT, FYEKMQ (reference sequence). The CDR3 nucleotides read TGTGCCAGCAGCTCTACGGTCGCACCTGGAAACACCATATATTTT. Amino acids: CASSSTVAPGNTIYF.

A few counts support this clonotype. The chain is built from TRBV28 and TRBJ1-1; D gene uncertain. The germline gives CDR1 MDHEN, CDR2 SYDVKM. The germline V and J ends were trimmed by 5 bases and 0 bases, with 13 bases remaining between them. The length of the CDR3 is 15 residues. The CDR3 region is CASSPPKVMNTEAFF. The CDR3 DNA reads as TGTGCCAGCAGTCCCCCCAAGGTAATGAACACTGAAGCTTTCTTT. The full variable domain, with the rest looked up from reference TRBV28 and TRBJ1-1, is DVKVTQSSRYLVKRTGEKVFLECVQDMDHENMFWYRQDPGLGLRLIYFSYDVKMKEKGDIPEGYSVSREKKERFSLILESASTNQTSMYLCASSPPKVMNTEAFFGQGTRLTVV.

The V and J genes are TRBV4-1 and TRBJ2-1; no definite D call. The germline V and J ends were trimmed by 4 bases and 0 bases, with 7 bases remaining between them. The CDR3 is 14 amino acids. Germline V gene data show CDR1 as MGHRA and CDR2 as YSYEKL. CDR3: CASSPASSYNEQFF. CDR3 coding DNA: TGCGCCAGCAGCCCTGCCTCCTCCTACAATGAGCAGTTCTTC.

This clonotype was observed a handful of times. CDR3 sequence reads: CATSRGGVGTDTQYF. The CDR3 region has the DNA TGTGCCACCAGCAGAGGGGGAGTTGGGACAGATACGCAGTATTTT. The chain has TRBV15 and TRBJ2-3, with D possibly matching TRBD2 (5 bases). Per the germline V gene, CDR1 is LNHNV and CDR2 is YYDKDF (reference sequence). With 1 base removed from V and 3 bases from J, the gap between germline ends came to 11 bases. The CDR3 totals 15 residues.

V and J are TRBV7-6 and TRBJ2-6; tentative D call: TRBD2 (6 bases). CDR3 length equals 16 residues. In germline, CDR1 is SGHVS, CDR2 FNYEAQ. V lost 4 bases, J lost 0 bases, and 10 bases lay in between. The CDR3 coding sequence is TGTGCCAGCAGCTGGGACTCCTTCTCTGGGGCCAACGTCCTGACTTTC. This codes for CASSWDSFSGANVLTF.

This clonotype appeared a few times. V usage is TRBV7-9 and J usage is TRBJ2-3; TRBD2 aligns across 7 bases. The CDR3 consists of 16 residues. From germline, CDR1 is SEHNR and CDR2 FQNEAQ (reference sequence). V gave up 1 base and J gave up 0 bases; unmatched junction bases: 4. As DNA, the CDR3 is TGTGCCAGCAGCTTAGGTCTAGCGGCTAGCACAGATACGCAGTATTTT. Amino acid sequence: CASSLGLAASTDTQYF.

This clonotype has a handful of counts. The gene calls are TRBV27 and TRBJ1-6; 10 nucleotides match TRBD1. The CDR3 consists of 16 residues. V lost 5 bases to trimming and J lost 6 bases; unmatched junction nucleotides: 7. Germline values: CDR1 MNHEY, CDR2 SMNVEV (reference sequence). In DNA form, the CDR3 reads TGTGCCAGCAGTACTCGGACAGGGGGGAGTAATTCACCCCTCCACTTT. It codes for CASSTRTGGSNSPLHF.

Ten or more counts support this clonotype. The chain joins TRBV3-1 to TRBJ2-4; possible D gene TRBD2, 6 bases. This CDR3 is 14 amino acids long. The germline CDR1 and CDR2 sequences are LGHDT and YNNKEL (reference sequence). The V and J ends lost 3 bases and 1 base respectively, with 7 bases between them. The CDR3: CASSQAGAKNIQYF. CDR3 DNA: TGTGCCAGCAGCCAGGCGGGGGCCAAAAACATTCAGTACTTC.

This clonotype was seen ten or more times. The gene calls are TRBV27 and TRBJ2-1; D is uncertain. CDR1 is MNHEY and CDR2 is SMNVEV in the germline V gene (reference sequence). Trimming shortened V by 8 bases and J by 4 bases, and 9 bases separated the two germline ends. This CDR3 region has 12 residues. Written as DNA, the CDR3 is TGTGCCAGCGGGCGGTCTTACAATGAGCAGTTCTTC. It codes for CASGRSYNEQFF.

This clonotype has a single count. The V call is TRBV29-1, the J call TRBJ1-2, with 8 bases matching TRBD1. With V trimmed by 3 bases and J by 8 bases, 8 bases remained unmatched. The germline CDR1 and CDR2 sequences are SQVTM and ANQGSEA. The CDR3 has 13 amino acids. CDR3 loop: CSVDPGGIRGYTF. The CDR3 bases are TGCAGCGTTGACCCAGGGGGCATTAGAGGCTACACCTTC. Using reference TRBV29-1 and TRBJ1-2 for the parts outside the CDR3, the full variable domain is SAVISQKPSRDICQRGTSLTIQCQVDSQVTMMFWYRQQPGQSLTLIATANQGSEATYESGFVIDKFPISRPNLTFSTLTVSNMSPEDSSIYLCSVDPGGIRGYTFGSGTRLTVV.

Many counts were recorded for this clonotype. The CDR3 coding sequence is TGTGCCAGCAGCTTGAAAGGGAAACAGCCCCAGCATTTT. It specifies CASSLKGKQPQHF. The rearrangement links TRBV7-2 to TRBJ1-5; no clear D. The CDR3 contains 13 residues. Germline V CDR1 and CDR2: SGHTA, FQGNSA. V was shortened by 3 bases and J by 7 bases, with 10 bases between the two germline ends.